The clone carrying this T cell receptor beta chain was counted at least ten times. Its antigen is not known. This specimen comes from a study of response to subunit inactivated influenza vaccine. General study findings and limits: After each seasonal influenza vaccination, few new T cells are recruited, the authors suggested.

MiXCR was run by TCRdb on the RT-PCR reads, yielding one entry per CDR3 protein. This repertoire shows some 500,000 distinct CDR3 sequences, 25% found once; its top ten account for approximately 2%. Looked up from germline, CDR1 is SGHTA and CDR2 is FQGNSA. V was clipped by 1 base and J by 3 bases; unmatched bases: 3. This CDR3 region has 15 residues. The clonotype comes from a man aged 45-65 years who received an inactivated influenza vaccine. The rearrangement joins TRBV7-2 to TRBJ2-3, with 8 bases lining up with TRBD2. This specimen consisted of CD4+ T cells sorted from PBMCs, obtained roughly 5 days after vaccination. CDR3 in amino acids: CASSLVSGATDTQYF. DNA for the CDR3: TGTGCCAGCAGCTTAGTTAGCGGGGCAACAGATACGCAGTATTTT.